The 11 T cell receptor beta chains below all came from one sample that was sequenced in a study of IL-32 and malignant T cell survival in cutaneous lymphoma. The blood samples were from patients with Sezary syndrome, a leukemic cutaneous T cell lymphoma. Using immunoSEQ multiplex PCR, the repertoire was profiled, and TCRdb retains in-frame clones only, with some absent. The table shows thousands of clones, with about 81% occurring only once. The material was blood, obtained on day 0. The receptors were sampled from a human donor with cutaneous T cell lymphoma.

The chain links TRBV10-3 to TRBJ2-5; maybe TRBD2 (6 bases). The CDR3 is 16 residues long. The V gene lost 1 base and the J gene lost 2 bases, with 14 bases spanning the gap. CDR1 ENHRY and CDR2 SYGVKD come from the germline V gene. The DNA of the CDR3 is TGTGCCATCAGTGAGTTCGGGAGCGACAGACAAGAGACCCAGTACTTC. This sequence encodes CAISEFGSDRQETQYF.

This clone came up a few times. The CDR3 spells CASSDQVWMAPLHF. The CDR3 DNA is TGTGCCAGCAGTGATCAGGTTTGGATGGCACCCCTCCACTTT. The rearrangement joins TRBV2 to TRBJ1-6; D is unclear. The CDR3 is 14 amino acids. V lost 3 bases, J lost 11 bases, and 14 bases lay in between. Per the germline V gene, CDR1 is SNHLY and CDR2 is FYNNEI.

The chain carries TRBV27 and TRBJ1-6, with TRBD1 matching 7 bases. CDR1 is MNHEY, CDR2 SMNVEV, per germline (reference sequence). J gave up 4 bases and V 5 bases, and 2 bases lay outside the gene matches. This CDR3 is 14 amino acids long. CDR3 loop: CASSLGQYNSPLHF. CDR3 in DNA: TGTGCCAGCAGTCTGGGACAGTATAATTCACCCCTCCACTTT.

V usage is TRBV30 and J usage is TRBJ2-7; 10 bases agree with TRBD2. The germline V gene has CDR1 GTSNPN and CDR2 SVGIG (reference sequence). The CDR3 is 15 residues long. Trimming at V came to 1 base and at J to 2 bases, leaving 5 bases not matched to a gene. The CDR3 protein is CAWSGGLASTYEQYF. The CDR3 nucleotides are TGTGCCTGGAGTGGGGGACTAGCGTCAACCTACGAGCAGTACTTC.

This chain joins TRBV11-1 and TRBJ2-7; no definite D call. CDR1 is SGHAT and CDR2 is FQDESV in the germline V gene (reference sequence). The CDR3 totals 16 residues. V was shortened by 1 base and J by 2 bases, with 15 bases between the two germline ends. CDR3 sequence (DNA): TGTGCCAGCAGCTTAGGAGGTCCCGACTTTACCTACGAGCAGTACTTC. It specifies CASSLGGPDFTYEQYF.

CDR3 in amino acids: CASSLPLGEQYF. The CDR3 DNA reads as TGTGCCAGCAGTCTTCCCCTGGGGGAGCAGTACTTC. The rearrangement links TRBV27 to TRBJ2-7, with D unclear. Germline V gives CDR1 MNHEY, CDR2 SMNVEV (reference sequence). Between the trimmed V and J ends, which lost 5 bases and 7 bases, there was a span of 12 bases. This CDR3 is built from 12 residues.

J is TRBJ1-3 and V is TRBV4-3; D is ambiguous. CDR3 length: 16 amino acids. The germline V gene has CDR1 LGHNA and CDR2 YSLEER. Trimming shortened V by 1 base and J by 0 bases, and 10 bases separated the two germline ends. Here the CDR3 reads CASSQVARSSGNTIYF. The CDR3 DNA reads as TGCGCCAGCAGCCAAGTTGCCAGGAGCTCTGGAAACACCATATATTTT.

The CDR3 DNA is TGTGCCAGCAGCTTAATAGGAGTAGGAATGTCCGATGAGCAGTTCTTC. Translating gives CASSLIGVGMSDEQFF. The chain links TRBV7-5 to TRBJ2-1; the D call of TRBD2 is as the table states it, not checked on the DNA. TRBV7-5 is deemed a pseudogene. The CDR3 consists of 16 residues.

The chain is built from TRBV4-1 and TRBJ1-1, with D unresolved. V was pared by 1 base and J by 3 bases, with 12 bases between. CDR1 is MGHRA and CDR2 is YSYEKL in the germline V gene. The CDR3 is 15 amino acids. CDR3 DNA: TGCGCCAGCAGCCAAGTTGGTAGGACTTACACTGAAGCTTTCTTT. As protein: CASSQVGRTYTEAFF.

By sample fraction, this clone is large. This chain links TRBV9 with TRBJ1-6, with 7 bases that match TRBD1. CDR1 and CDR2 (germline): SGDLS, YYNGEE. The CDR3 extends over 16 amino acids. The J segment lost 5 bases and the V segment lost 4 bases, leaving 9 bases of the junction unmatched. The CDR3 coding sequence is TGTGCCAGCAGCTCCCGACAGGGTATCGATAATTCACCCCTCCACTTT. Translated, it gives CASSSRQGIDNSPLHF.

This chain links TRBV2 with TRBJ2-7; TRBD2 matches 8 bases. CDR1 is SNHLY, CDR2 FYNNEI, per germline. The CDR3 length is 14 residues. Losses at the gene ends were 9 bases for V and 4 bases for J; bases not matched to a gene: 11. The CDR3 DNA sequence: TGTGCCAGTTCAACTCTAGCGGGCATATACGAGCAGTACTTC. Translation gives CASSTLAGIYEQYF.